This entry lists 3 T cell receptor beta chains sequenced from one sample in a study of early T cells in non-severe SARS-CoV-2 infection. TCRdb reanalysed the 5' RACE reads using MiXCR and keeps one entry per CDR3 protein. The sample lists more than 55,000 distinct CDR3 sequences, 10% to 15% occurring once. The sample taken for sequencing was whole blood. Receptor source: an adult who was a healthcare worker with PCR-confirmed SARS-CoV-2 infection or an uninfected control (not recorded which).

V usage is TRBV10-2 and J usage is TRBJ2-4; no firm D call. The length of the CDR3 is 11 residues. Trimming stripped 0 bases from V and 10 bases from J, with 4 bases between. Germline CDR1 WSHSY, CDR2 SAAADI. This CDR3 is CASSESRIQYF. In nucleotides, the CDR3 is TGCGCCAGCAGTGAGTCCCGGATTCAGTACTTC.

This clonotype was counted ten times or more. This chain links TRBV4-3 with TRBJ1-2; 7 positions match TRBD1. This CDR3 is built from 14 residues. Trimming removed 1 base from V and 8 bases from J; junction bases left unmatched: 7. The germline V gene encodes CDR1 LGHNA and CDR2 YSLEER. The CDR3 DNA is TGCGCCAGCAGCCAAGTGGACAGGAAGGACGGCTACACCTTC. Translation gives CASSQVDRKDGYTF.

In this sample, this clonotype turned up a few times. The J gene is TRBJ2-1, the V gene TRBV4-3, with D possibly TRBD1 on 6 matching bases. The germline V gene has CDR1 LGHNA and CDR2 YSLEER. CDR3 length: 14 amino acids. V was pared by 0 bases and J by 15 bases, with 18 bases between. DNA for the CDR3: TGCGCCAGCAGCCAAGATGGGTTAGGGGACATAACGTTCTTC. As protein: CASSQDGLGDITFF.